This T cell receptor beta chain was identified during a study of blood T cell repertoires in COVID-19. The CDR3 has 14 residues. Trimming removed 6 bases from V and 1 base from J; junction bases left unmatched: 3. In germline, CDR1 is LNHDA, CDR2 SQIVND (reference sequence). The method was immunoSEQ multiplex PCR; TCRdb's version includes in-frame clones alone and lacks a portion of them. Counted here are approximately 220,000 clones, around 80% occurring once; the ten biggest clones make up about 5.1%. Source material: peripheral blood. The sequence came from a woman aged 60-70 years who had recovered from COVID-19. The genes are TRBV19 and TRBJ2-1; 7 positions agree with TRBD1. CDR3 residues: CASRETGSYNEQFF. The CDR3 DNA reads TGTGCCAGTAGGGAGACAGGGTCCTACAATGAGCAGTTCTTC.